This T cell receptor (beta chain) was recovered during a study of blood T cell repertoires in COVID-19. Turning to the study itself: Sites across the United States, Italy and Spain contributed samples from acute and convalescent COVID-19. From T cells, B-cell-depleted T cells, or PBMCs came the material, which was cDNA or gDNA.

In this sample, this clone turned up a few times. In the authors' workflow: Amplified reference gene primers provided the basis for estimating nucleated cell counts. Some clones are missing from TCRdb's copy, which holds only in-frame ones; the method was immunoSEQ multiplex PCR. V and J calls and clone size come straight from that table; D and trimming were deduced from the DNA. The table includes 250,000 to 350,000 clones, around 90% detected once. Sequencing input: peripheral blood. The TCR was taken from a woman aged 45 to 65 who had recovered from COVID-19.

CDR3 protein: CASSFASGSIYNEQFF. The CDR3 nucleotides read TGTGCCAGCAGTTTTGCTAGCGGGAGTATCTACAATGAGCAGTTCTTC. This chain connects TRBV27 to TRBJ2-1; 10 bases fit TRBD2. The V segment lost 3 bases and the J segment 3 bases; nucleotides outside the gene matches: 5. The germline V gene encodes CDR1 MNHEY and CDR2 SMNVEV (reference sequence). The CDR3 length is 16 residues.